The present entry profiles one T cell receptor (beta chain) with its context. This entry is derived from a study of OX40 agonist ivuxolimab in advanced cancers. The protocol was immunoSEQ multiplex PCR, while the TCRdb copy is restricted to in-frame clones and leaves out a portion. The sample yields 55,000 to 75,000 clones, approximately 86% seen once. This CDR3 is 15 amino acids long. V was clipped by 1 base and J by 0 bases, with 9 bases between them. Germline V gives CDR1 MGHRA, CDR2 YSYEKL. Sequenced here: CD4+ or CD8+ T cells sorted from blood, sampled in a trial of the OX40 agonist ivuxolimab. The receptor was isolated from an adult with an advanced solid tumor such as melanoma, head and neck, liver or kidney cancer. The chain joins TRBV4-1 to TRBJ1-2; D remains unclear. CDR3 in amino acids: CASSQGLAANYGYTF. The CDR3 DNA follows: TGCGCCAGCAGCCAAGGATTAGCAGCTAACTATGGCTACACCTTC.